The T cell receptor beta chain under discussion was sequenced for a study of blood T cell repertoires in COVID-19. TCRdb's copy holds only in-frame clones and misses some; the assay was immunoSEQ multiplex PCR. The data hold fewer than 200,000 clones, with 82% observed a single time. The sequenced sample was PBMCs or T cells enriched from blood (not recorded which). This clonotype was sampled from a woman aged 55-69 years with acute COVID-19.

The DNA for the CDR3 is TGTGCCAGCAGCTCTAGGACAGAAGAAACCGGGGAGCTGTTTTTT. It translates to CASSSRTEETGELFF. The chain combines TRBV9 with TRBJ2-2; a weak D match, TRBD1 (6 bases). This CDR3 comprises 15 residues. CDR1 SGDLS and CDR2 YYNGEE come from the germline V gene. V gave up 4 bases and J gave up 5 bases, with 15 bases separating them. The full variable domain, with the rest looked up from reference TRBV9 and TRBJ2-2, is DSGVTQTPKHLITATGQRVTLRCSPRSGDLSVYWYQQSLDQGLQFLIQYYNGEERAKGNILERFSAQQFPDLHSELNLSSLELGDSALYFCASSSRTEETGELFFGEGSRLTVL.